This TCR beta chain was profiled in a study of T cell responses to AZD1222 COVID-19 vaccine. About the study: Second doses were pooled across both intervals (about 4 or about 12 weeks).

Study-wide results and limits: Researchers report vaccine-associated CD4 TCRs spanning spike, with dominance at 160-218 and 743-854. The repertoires were collected only after the peak T cell response.

CDR3 length: 15 amino acids. Trimming shortened V by 4 bases and J by 4 bases, and 14 bases separated the two germline ends. The germline V gene has CDR1 MGHRA and CDR2 YSYEKL. Profiled with immunoSEQ multiplex PCR; TCRdb holds only in-frame clones, not every one. The table records approximately 90,000 clones, roughly 92% of them present only once. About this clone itself: What it binds is unknown.

The source of this sequence is an adult in good health. The chain employs TRBV4-1 and TRBJ2-1, with a tentative D call TRBD2 (6 bases). The sample here was peripheral blood, taken on day 0 of AZD1222 vaccination. The CDR3 coding sequence is TGCGCCAGCAGCCCGGGGGAGCAGGGATACAATGAGCAGTTCTTC. Its translation is CASSPGEQGYNEQFF.